The next 26 T cell receptor beta chains were all read from a single sample in a study of shared clonotypes between healthy human individuals. The table came from immunoSEQ multiplex PCR; TCRdb's copy has only in-frame clones and leaves some out. This repertoire shows fewer than 650,000 clones, about 79% found once; its top ten account for 13%. The sequenced sample consisted of PBMCs. Receptors were obtained from a woman aged 40 to 55 in good health. Some clones in this sample may be carry-over from other donors' samples.

The J gene is TRBJ2-7, the V gene TRBV7-9; possibly TRBD1 for D (5 bases). Trimming took 5 bases from V and 7 from J, leaving 12 bases between them. The CDR3 is 12 amino acids. Looked up from germline, CDR1 is SEHNR and CDR2 is FQNEAQ (reference sequence). CDR3 loop: CASSPAPGEQYF. CDR3 in DNA: TGTGCCAGCAGCCCGGCCCCAGGGGAGCAGTACTTC.

The gene calls are TRBV19 and TRBJ2-1; TRBD2 agrees at 10 bases. Germline-derived CDR1 and CDR2 are LNHDA and SQIVND (reference sequence). V trimming: 5 bases; J trimming: 6 bases; junction bases outside the gene matches: 10. The CDR3 is made up of 16 amino acids. Written as DNA, the CDR3 is TGTGCCAGTAGTCCCCGGGGAGCGGGAGGGGGCAATGAGCAGTTCTTC. Translation gives CASSPRGAGGGNEQFF. Complete variable domain (other parts from reference TRBV19 and TRBJ2-1): DGGITQSPKYLFRKEGQNVTLSCEQNLNHDAMYWYRQDPGQGLRLIYYSQIVNDFQKGDIAEGYSVSREKKESFPLTVTSAQKNPTAFYLCASSPRGAGGGNEQFFGPGTRLTVL.

The table lists this clone with a few counts. The chain joins TRBV6-1 to TRBJ1-5, with D possibly being TRBD1 (5 bases). The CDR3 consists of 13 residues. V lost 6 bases and J 12 bases, leaving 18 bases between the germline ends. Per the germline V gene, CDR1 is MNHNS and CDR2 is SASEGT. The CDR3 DNA is TGTGCCAGCAGCCTAGGGGCGGAGGCAGGCCAGCATTTT. It encodes CASSLGAEAGQHF.

The chain uses TRBV2 and TRBJ1-4; TRBD1 might be the D (5 bases). V dropped 4 bases and J dropped 1 base, with 10 bases sitting between them. The CDR3 runs 15 residues. Germline V gene lookup returns CDR1 SNHLY and CDR2 FYNNEI. This CDR3 is CASSGQGVTNEKLFF. CDR3 DNA sequence: TGTGCCAGCAGTGGTCAGGGAGTAACTAATGAAAAACTGTTTTTT. Full variable domain (rest looked up from reference TRBV2 and TRBJ1-4): EPEVTQTPSHQVTQMGQEVILRCVPISNHLYFYWYRQILGQKVEFLVSFYNNEISEKSEIFDDQFSVERPDGSNFTLKIRSTKLEDSAMYFCASSGQGVTNEKLFFGSGTQLSVL.

The chain couples TRBV29-1 to TRBJ2-3; 11 nucleotides match TRBD2. The CDR3 spans 14 residues. Germline V gives CDR1 SQVTM, CDR2 ANQGSEA. V gave up 6 bases and J gave up 5 bases; unmatched junction bases: 7. The DNA of the CDR3 is TGCAGCGTCACTAGCGGGAGAGGTCTAGATACGCAGTATTTT. Translated, it gives CSVTSGRGLDTQYF.

This clone is categorized as medium-sized. Other DNA sequences in this specimen translate into the identical CDR3. The rearrangement uses TRBV29-1 and TRBJ1-3; D not resolved. Trimming stripped 7 bases from V and 4 bases from J, with 14 bases between. Germline V gives CDR1 SQVTM, CDR2 ANQGSEA. This CDR3 is 13 amino acids long. CDR3 sequence (DNA): TGCAGCGGTGGTAGGGCAGACGGAAACACCATATATTTT. Its protein product is CSGGRADGNTIYF. The full variable domain, with the rest looked up from reference TRBV29-1 and TRBJ1-3, is SAVISQKPSRDICQRGTSLTIQCQVDSQVTMMFWYRQQPGQSLTLIATANQGSEATYESGFVIDKFPISRPNLTFSTLTVSNMSPEDSSIYLCSGGRADGNTIYFGEGSWLTVV.

This clone came up many times. The chain has TRBV9 and TRBJ1-2; D ambiguous. There are 16 residues in the CDR3. V was trimmed by 0 bases and J by 0 bases, leaving 12 bases between them. Germline V CDR1 and CDR2: SGDLS, YYNGEE. The CDR3 reads CASSVGLGSSNYGYTF. In nucleotides, the CDR3 is TGTGCCAGCAGCGTAGGGTTGGGCAGCTCTAACTATGGCTACACCTTC.

This clone has a count of ten or more. V gene TRBV21-1 combines with J gene TRBJ1-3; TRBD1 is the table's D call, not checked against the DNA. TRBV21-1 is marked as a pseudogene. This CDR3 has 17 amino acids. The CDR3 bases are TGTGCCAGCAGCATTCGTCTCCGGGACAGGGATGGAAACACCATATATTTT. Translated, it gives CASSIRLRDRDGNTIYF.

This clone was recorded a few times. This chain joins TRBV6-1 and TRBJ1-3; D not certain. CDR1 is MNHNS, CDR2 SASEGT, per germline. The CDR3 runs 14 residues. The V end lost 1 base, the J end lost 3 bases, and 7 bases lay between the germline ends. The DNA of the CDR3 is TGTGCCAGCAGTGAAGTATACCTTGGAAACACCATATATTTT. This gives the protein CASSEVYLGNTIYF.

The V and J genes are TRBV27 and TRBJ1-5; tentatively, D is TRBD1 (6 bases). In germline, CDR1 is MNHEY, CDR2 SMNVEV (reference sequence). V dropped 5 bases and J dropped 3 bases, with 14 bases sitting between them. This CDR3 is built from 15 residues. The CDR3 sequence: CASSGLDSLNQPQHF. The CDR3 nucleotides read TGTGCCAGCAGTGGCCTGGACAGCCTCAATCAGCCCCAGCATTTT.

The chain carries TRBV13 and TRBJ2-1, with 12 bases aligning to TRBD2. The germline V gene has CDR1 PRHDT and CDR2 FYEKMQ (reference sequence). Trimming at V came to 0 bases and at J to 7 bases, leaving 4 bases not matched to a gene. The CDR3 consists of 16 residues. CDR3 sequence (DNA): TGTGCCAGCAGCTTAGGCCCCGGACTAGCGGGGAATGAGCAGTTCTTC. The encoded protein is CASSLGPGLAGNEQFF.

The genes are TRBV2 and TRBJ1-2; a possible D gene is TRBD1 (5 bases). V was trimmed by 3 bases and J by 7 bases, leaving 12 bases between them. Germline CDR1 reads SNHLY; CDR2 reads FYNNEI. The CDR3 covers 13 residues. This chain's CDR3 is CASSDRGDAGYTF. CDR3 coding DNA: TGTGCCAGCAGTGATCGGGGGGATGCTGGCTACACCTTC.

The chain joins TRBV7-2 to TRBJ2-7; 8 nucleotides align to TRBD2. Looked up from germline, CDR1 is SGHTA and CDR2 is FQGNSA. This CDR3 region has 14 residues. With V trimmed by 6 bases and J by 7 bases, 11 bases remained unmatched. DNA for the CDR3: TGTGCCAGCAGTTCGGGACTAGAGGCCCCGGAGCAGTACTTC. Protein sequence: CASSSGLEAPEQYF.

In nucleotides, the CDR3 is TGTGCCAGCAGACACAGGGTCGGCAATCAGCCCCAGCATTTT. Translating gives CASRHRVGNQPQHF. This rearrangement joins TRBV28 to TRBJ1-5; a possible D gene is TRBD1 (6 bases). The CDR3 totals 14 residues. The germline gives CDR1 MDHEN, CDR2 SYDVKM. Trimming removed 6 bases at V and 2 bases at J, with 11 bases between.

This sequence joins TRBV14 and TRBJ2-3; 9 bases line up with TRBD2. The CDR3 is 17 residues long. Germline V CDR1 and CDR2: SGHDN, FVKESK. Trimming took 1 base from V and 4 from J; bases not matched to a gene: 9. CDR3 DNA: TGTGCCAGCAGCCAAGCGGGTAGCGGGAGTTTGGCAGATACGCAGTATTTT. This translates into CASSQAGSGSLADTQYF. The full variable domain, its missing parts supplied by reference TRBV14 and TRBJ2-3, is EAGVTQFPSHSVIEKGQTVTLRCDPISGHDNLYWYRRVMGKEIKFLLHFVKESKQDESGMPNNRFLAERTGGTYSTLKVQPAELEDSGVYFCASSQAGSGSLADTQYFGPGTRLTVL.

The chain employs TRBV19 and TRBJ2-7; 10 bases align to TRBD1. The junction had 6 bases not matched to a gene; V was cut back by 5 bases and J by 2 bases. This CDR3 contains 15 residues. Germline V gives CDR1 LNHDA, CDR2 SQIVND (reference sequence). The CDR3 DNA is TGTGCCAGTAGTTCCGGGACAGGGGACACCTACGAGCAGTACTTC. Translating gives CASSSGTGDTYEQYF.

The CDR3 here is CASSLGSRTYEQYF. The CDR3 bases are TGTGCCAGCAGTTTAGGTTCCCGTACCTACGAGCAGTACTTC. The chain combines TRBV27 with TRBJ2-7; no clear D gene. Trimming cost V 2 bases and J 2 bases, with 10 bases left between them. The germline V gene has CDR1 MNHEY and CDR2 SMNVEV (reference sequence). This CDR3 comprises 14 residues.

This clone was recorded once. A far larger clone is one base from this, pointing to a likely read error. The chain couples TRBV9 to TRBJ2-5; weak D call: TRBD2 (6 bases). Germline CDR1 is SGDLS and CDR2 is YYNGEE. This CDR3 is built from 14 residues. The CDR3: CASSAASASYEQNF. In nucleotides, the CDR3 is TGTGCCAGCAGCGCCGCTAGCGCCTCCTACGAGCAGAACTTC. The full variable domain, in which reference TRBV9 and TRBJ2-5 provide the parts outside the CDR3, is DSGVTQTPKHLITATGQRVTLRCSPRSGDLSVYWYQQSLDQGLQFLIQYYNGEERAKGNILERFSAQQFPDLHSELNLSSLELGDSALYFCASSAASASYEQNFGPGTRLLVL.

A note on this clone: Compared with germline, one end of the junction differs, possibly owing to a read error. The CDR3 DNA is TGTGCTAGCACGAGACAGACCGGGGAGCTGTTTTTT. This codes for CASTRQTGELFF. The rearrangement joins TRBV2 to TRBJ2-2, with D perhaps matching TRBD1 (5 bases). CDR1 and CDR2 from the germline V gene are SNHLY and FYNNEI. There are 12 residues in the CDR3.

Many counts were recorded for this clone. The V gene is TRBV6-1, the J gene TRBJ1-5; D not certain. The V end lost 4 bases, the J end lost 6 bases, and 13 bases lay between the germline ends. The germline CDR1 and CDR2 sequences are MNHNS and SASEGT. This CDR3 is built from 14 residues. The CDR3 reads CASSGAPDVQPQHF. The CDR3, as DNA: TGTGCCAGCAGTGGAGCGCCGGACGTTCAGCCCCAGCATTTT.

This clone was detected once. The V gene is TRBV11-1, the J gene TRBJ2-3, with a tentative D call TRBD2 (5 bases). Germline V gene data show CDR1 as SGHAT and CDR2 as FQDESV (reference sequence). This CDR3 region has 13 residues. Trimming shortened V by 5 bases and J by 2 bases, and 8 bases separated the two germline ends. Here the CDR3 DNA reads TGTGCCAGCAGCCGGGGAATCACAGATACGCAGTATTTT. This sequence encodes CASSRGITDTQYF.

The chain employs TRBV29-1 and TRBJ1-2; 7 bases line up with TRBD1. Germline V gene data show CDR1 as SQVTM and CDR2 as ANQGSEA. The CDR3 covers 14 residues. V was clipped by 8 bases and J by 6 bases; unmatched bases: 15. The CDR3 coding sequence is TGCAGCTCTGCAGGGGGAGAGGACGTCAATGGCTACACCTTC. It encodes CSSAGGEDVNGYTF.

The V call is TRBV10-3, the J call TRBJ2-1, with D possibly called TRBD1 or TRBD2 (7 bases each). Trimming stripped 10 bases from V and 1 base from J, with 14 bases between. This CDR3 has 14 amino acids. Germline V gene lookup returns CDR1 ENHRY and CDR2 SYGVKD. The CDR3 region is CASYQGGSYNEQFF. The CDR3 DNA reads TGTGCCAGCTACCAGGGGGGGTCCTACAATGAGCAGTTCTTC.

The chain recombines TRBV5-8 with TRBJ2-7; a possible D gene is TRBD2 (6 bases). Trimming removed 2 bases from V and 2 bases from J, with 14 bases in between. The CDR3 consists of 15 residues. Germline V gene sequence: CDR1 SGHTS, CDR2 YDEGEE. The DNA of the CDR3 is TGTGCCAGCAGCTTATGGGGAGGTGGGGCCTACGAGCAGTACTTC. Translation gives CASSLWGGGAYEQYF.

On this clone itself: This may arise from a read error, as a much more abundant clone is one base away. The rearrangement links TRBV30 to TRBJ2-2; 7 bases align to TRBD1. Germline assignment: CDR1 GTSNPN and CDR2 SVGIG (reference sequence). The CDR3 runs to 15 residues. The CDR3, as DNA: TGTGTCTGGAGTATGACGACAGGGCGTCCCGGGGAGCTGTTTTTT. This gives the protein CVWSMTTGRPGELFF.

The chain joins TRBV18 to TRBJ1-1, with 10 bases fitting TRBD1. Germline lookup yields CDR1 KGHSH and CDR2 LQKENI. After removal of 2 bases from V and 6 bases from J, the junction contained 6 bases not matched to a gene. The CDR3 loop spans 15 amino acids. The CDR3 protein is CASSPVTGGGSEAFF. The CDR3 DNA reads TGTGCCAGCTCACCAGTGACAGGGGGCGGCTCTGAAGCTTTCTTT.